These T cell receptor beta chains were read from a single sample in a study of blood T cell repertoires in COVID-19. TCRdb's copy holds only in-frame clones and misses some; the assay was immunoSEQ multiplex PCR. Of about 160,000 clones listed, 80% to 85% are singletons. Sequenced: PBMCs or T cells enriched from blood (not recorded which). These receptors were collected from a woman between 50 and 59 years old who had recovered from COVID-19. Both conserved end residues are part of each CDR3. Size is stated for part of the rows, as once, few or many counts, or as a class when the clone is expanded.

j_gene | len | abundance | v_gene | CDR3aa
TRBJ1-2 | 15 | NA | TRBV6-5 | CASNDGGGAGIGYTF
TRBJ1-6 | 15 | NA | TRBV7-3 | CASSLGTGSVSPLHF
TRBJ2-2 | 15 | NA | TRBV3-1/TRBV3-2 | CASSSRGGAAGELFF
TRBJ2-6 | 16 | NA | TRBV7-9 | CASSPQGGAGANVLTF
TRBJ2-1 | 14 | NA | TRBV7-3 | CASSLLAYDNEQFF
TRBJ2-7 | 18 | NA | TRBV29-1 | CSVTKTGTSGGAVYEQYF
TRBJ2-7 | 14 | NA | TRBV27 | CASSSGLAGERQYF
TRBJ1-1 | 13 | NA | TRBV4-2 | CASSQVPGPEAFF
TRBJ1-2 | 16 | NA | TRBV19 | CASSIKGQGSYYGYTF
TRBJ2-1 | 15 | NA | TRBV18 | CASSPPGQAHNEQFF
TRBJ2-1 | 11 | NA | TRBV20-1 | CSAKRGIEQFF
TRBJ2-4 | 15 | NA | TRBV5-5 | CASSPSTGSKNIQYF
TRBJ2-1 | 16 | NA | TRBV7-3 | CASSLSRASGYNEQFF
TRBJ1-2 | 14 | NA | TRBV7-2 | CASSSRQGAGGYTF
TRBJ1-4 | 15 | NA | TRBV5-1 | CASSFRQGAGEKLFF
TRBJ1-1 | 14 | few | TRBV11-3 | CASSLGAGGLMAFF
TRBJ2-3 | 13 | once | TRBV7-2 | CASSSRKIDTQYF
TRBJ1-2 | 11 | NA | TRBV7-2 | CASSFGGGYTF
TRBJ2-1 | 14 | few | TRBV5-1 | CASRLALGYNEQFF
TRBJ2-2 | 16 | NA | TRBV10-3 | CAIDRSQASTTGELFF
TRBJ2-3 | 16 | NA | TRBV9 | CASSVQSGGPTNTQYF
TRBJ2-2 | 16 | NA | TRBV5-1 | CASSPTRAPNTGELFF
TRBJ1-1 | 13 | NA | TRBV18 | CASSPDGATEAFF
TRBJ2-7 | 11 | NA | TRBV19 | CASSVGEEQYF
TRBJ1-5 | 15 | NA | TRBV5-4 | CASSLQGASNQPQHF
TRBJ1-1 | 16 | NA | TRBV5-1 | CASSPKGSVMSTEAFF
TRBJ1-4 | 15 | NA | TRBV4-3 | CASSRTTDLNEKLFF
TRBJ2-5 | 18 | NA | TRBV3-1/TRBV3-2 | CASSQRTSGIPPQETQYF
TRBJ1-6 | 14 | once | TRBV3-1/TRBV3-2 | CASSHRGVGSPLHF
TRBJ1-1 | 13 | once | TRBV12-3/TRBV12-4 | CASSFRGGTEAFF
TRBJ2-2 | 14 | NA | TRBV4-3 | CASSQHSRGGELFF
TRBJ1-5 | 17 | NA | TRBV15 | CATSRARGSGSNQPQHF
TRBJ1-2 | 15 | NA | TRBV28 | CASSLSLAGADGYTF
TRBJ2-3 | 14 | NA | TRBV18 | CASSSGGPADTQYF
TRBJ2-1 | 13 | NA | TRBV18 | CASSQNGGSEQFF
TRBJ2-7 | 13 | NA | TRBV10-3 | CATQLAGSYEQYF
TRBJ1-5 | 17 | NA | TRBV19 | CASSAGQGARGNQPQHF
TRBJ1-1 | 14 | NA | TRBV5-1 | CASSLAQTNTEAFF
TRBJ2-1 | 15 | NA | TRBV9 | CASSVGSGAYNEQFF
TRBJ1-6 | 16 | NA | TRBV28 | CASSLDGDSLSSPLHF
TRBJ2-1 | 13 | NA | TRBV7-9 | CASSPGQPPLQFF
TRBJ1-6 | 14 | once | TRBV27 | CASSFGTGSSPLHF
TRBJ2-2 | 18 | NA | TRBV4-2 | CASSQDRTSGPNTGELFF
TRBJ2-1 | 15 | many | TRBV9 | CASGPLATGPYEQFF
TRBJ1-1 | 13 | NA | TRBV9 | CASSRQLNTEAFF
TRBJ2-3 | 15 | NA | TRBV4-1 | CASSLTGQGTDTQYF
TRBJ2-2 | 16 | once | TRBV19 | CASSSSGSGTTGELFF
TRBJ1-1 | 14 | few | TRBV29-1 | CSVDIGTGNTEAFF
TRBJ2-4 | 16 | NA | TRBV7-9 | CASSLSHPTSGGIQYF